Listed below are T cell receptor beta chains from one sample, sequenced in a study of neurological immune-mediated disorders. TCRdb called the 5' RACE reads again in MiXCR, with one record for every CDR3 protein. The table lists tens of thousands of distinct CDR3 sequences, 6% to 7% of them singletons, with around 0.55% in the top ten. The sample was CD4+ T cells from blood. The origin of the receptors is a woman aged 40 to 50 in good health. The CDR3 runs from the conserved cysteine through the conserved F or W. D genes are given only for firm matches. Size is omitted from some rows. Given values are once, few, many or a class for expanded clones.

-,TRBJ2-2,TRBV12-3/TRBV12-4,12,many,TGTGCCAGCAGGACAAACACCGGGGAGCTGTTTTTT,CASRTNTGELFF
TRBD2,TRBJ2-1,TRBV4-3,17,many,TGCGCCAGCAGCCCCAGACTAGCGGGAGGGCCCTACAATGAGCAGTTCTTC,CASSPRLAGGPYNEQFF
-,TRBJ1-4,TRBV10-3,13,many,TGTGCCATCAGTGATCTCGTGGGGTCAGAACTGTTTTTT,CAISDLVGSELFF
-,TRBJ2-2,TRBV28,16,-,TGTGCCAGCAGTTCGTCCGGGACGGCCTCCGCCGGGGAGCTGTTTTTT,CASSSSGTASAGELFF
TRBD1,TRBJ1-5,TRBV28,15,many,TGTGCCAGCAGTGTCAGGGGGCTCAGCAATCAGCCCCAGCATTTT,CASSVRGLSNQPQHF
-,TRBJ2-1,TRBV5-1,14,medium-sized,TGCGCCAGCAGCTTGAGTACTGCCTACAATGAGCAGTTCTTC,CASSLSTAYNEQFF
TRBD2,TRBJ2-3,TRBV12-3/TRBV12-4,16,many,TGTGCCAGCAGCCGATTTTTAGCGGGGGTGGGAGATACGCAGTATTTT,CASSRFLAGVGDTQYF
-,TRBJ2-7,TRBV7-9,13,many,TGTGCCAGCAGCTTGGCCAGGGAGGGGGAGAAGTACTTC,CASSLAREGEKYF
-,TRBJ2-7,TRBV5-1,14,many,TGCGCCAGCAGCTCCGCGGGACAGAGATACGAGCAGTACTTC,CASSSAGQRYEQYF
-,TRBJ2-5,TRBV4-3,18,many,TGCGCCAGCAGCCAACATCCCCGGGGTGCAACAGCCCAAGAGACCCAGTACTTC,CASSQHPRGATAQETQYF
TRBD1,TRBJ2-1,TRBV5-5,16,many,TGTGCCAGCAGCTTGGAAGGGACAGGGTGGGGCAATGAGCAGTTCTTC,CASSLEGTGWGNEQFF
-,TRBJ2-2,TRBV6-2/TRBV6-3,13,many,TGTGCCAGCAGTTACGGGCAGACCGGGGAGCTGTTTTTT,CASSYGQTGELFF
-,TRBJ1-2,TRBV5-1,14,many,TGCGCCAGCAGCTTGGGTGTGGGGCTTTATGGCTACACCTTC,CASSLGVGLYGYTF
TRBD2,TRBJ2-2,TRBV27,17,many,TGTGCCAGCAGGCGGGGACTAGCGGGAGGGCGAACCGGGGAGCTGTTTTTT,CASRRGLAGGRTGELFF
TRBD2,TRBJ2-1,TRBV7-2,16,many,TGTGCCAGCAGCTCCGGAAGCGGGAGGCCCAACAATGAGCAGTTCTTC,CASSSGSGRPNNEQFF
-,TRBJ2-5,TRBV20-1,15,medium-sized,TGCAGTGCTAATCCGGGTGACGGGAGTTTGGAGACCCAGTACTTC,CSANPGDGSLETQYF
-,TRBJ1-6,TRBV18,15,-,TGTGCCAGCTCACCACTCTGGGACAAGAATTCACCCCTCCACTTT,CASSPLWDKNSPLHF
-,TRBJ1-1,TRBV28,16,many,TGTGCCAGCAGTAGGACGGCGGGGGCCGGTGTCACTGAAGCTTTCTTT,CASSRTAGAGVTEAFF
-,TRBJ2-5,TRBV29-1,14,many,TGCAGCGTCCCTGACAGCTTAACACAAGAGACCCAGTACTTC,CSVPDSLTQETQYF
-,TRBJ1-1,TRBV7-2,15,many,TGTGCCAGCAGCTTAGGGAGGGGGAAGAACACTGAAGCTTTCTTT,CASSLGRGKNTEAFF
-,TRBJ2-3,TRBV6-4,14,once,TGTGCCAGCAGTGTGGGGACTTTCACAGATACGCAGTATTTT,CASSVGTFTDTQYF
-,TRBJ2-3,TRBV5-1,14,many,TGCGCCAGCAGTTCCGAAGGAGGGACGGATACGCAGTATTTT,CASSSEGGTDTQYF
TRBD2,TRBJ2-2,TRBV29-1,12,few,TGCAGCTCCCTAGCGGGAACCGGGGAGCTGTTTTTT,CSSLAGTGELFF
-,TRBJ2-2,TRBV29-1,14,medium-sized,TGCAGCGTTGACCCGGGACTCGGCACCGGGGAGCTGTTTTTT,CSVDPGLGTGELFF
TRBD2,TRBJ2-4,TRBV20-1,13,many,TGCAGTGCAACCCTGGACGGGAGGGACATTCAGTACTTC,CSATLDGRDIQYF
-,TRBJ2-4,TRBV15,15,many,TGTGCCACCAGCAGAGATCGGAATATCGGGAACATTCAGTACTTC,CATSRDRNIGNIQYF
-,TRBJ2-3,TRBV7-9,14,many,TGTGCCAGCAGCTTCAATGGCGTCGAAGATACGCAGTATTTT,CASSFNGVEDTQYF
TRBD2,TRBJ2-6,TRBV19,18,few,TGTGCCAGTAGTAAGGGACTAGCGGTAATGGCTGGGGCCAACGTCCTGACTTTC,CASSKGLAVMAGANVLTF
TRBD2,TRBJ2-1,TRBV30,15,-,TGTGCCTGGAGATTAGCGGGAGTCGTCTTCGGAGAGCAGTTCTTC,CAWRLAGVVFGEQFF
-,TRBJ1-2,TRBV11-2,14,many,TGTGCCAGCAGCTCTGGCCTGTGGGACTATGGCTACACCTTC,CASSSGLWDYGYTF
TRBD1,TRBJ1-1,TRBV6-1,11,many,TGTGCCAGTGACAGGGCCACTGAAGCTTTCTTT,CASDRATEAFF
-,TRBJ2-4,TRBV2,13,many,TGTGCCAGCAGTGTTTCCGGAGAGCTGGGGTGTGACTTC,CASSVSGELGCDF
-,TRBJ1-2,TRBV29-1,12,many,TGCAGCTCTACTTGGGGGGACAACGGCTACACCTTC,CSSTWGDNGYTF
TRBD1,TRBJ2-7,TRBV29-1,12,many,TGCAGCGTGGGGGACAGCTCCTACGAGCAGTACTTC,CSVGDSSYEQYF
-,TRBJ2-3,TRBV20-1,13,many,TGCAGTGCTAGAGGGGGAGCGACAGATACGCAGTATTTT,CSARGGATDTQYF
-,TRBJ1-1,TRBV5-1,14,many,TGCGCCAGCAGCTTGGGGGTCCAGAACACTGAAGCTTTCTTT,CASSLGVQNTEAFF
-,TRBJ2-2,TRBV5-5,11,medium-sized,TGTGCCAGCAGCGCGACCGGGGAGCTGTTTTTT,CASSATGELFF
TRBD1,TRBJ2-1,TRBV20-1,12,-,TGCAGTGCTGGGGGACAGTACAATGAGCAGTTCTTC,CSAGGQYNEQFF
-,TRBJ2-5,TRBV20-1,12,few,TGCAGTGCCCTCCCCGCGGCAGAGACCCAGTACTTC,CSALPAAETQYF
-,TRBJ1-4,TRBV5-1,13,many,TGCGCCAGCAGCTTGCAGGGAACAGAAAAACTGTTTTTT,CASSLQGTEKLFF
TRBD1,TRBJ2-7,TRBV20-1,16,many,TGCAGTGCTAGAGGGACCTTCGGGACAGAGTCCTACGAGCAGTACTTC,CSARGTFGTESYEQYF
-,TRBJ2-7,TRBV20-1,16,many,TGCAGTGCTAGTTTGAAAGGGGGGGGATCCCTCTACGAGCAGTACTTC,CSASLKGGGSLYEQYF
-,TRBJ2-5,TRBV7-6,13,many,TGTGCCAGCAGCTCTTGGGCCCAAGAGACCCAGTACTTC,CASSSWAQETQYF
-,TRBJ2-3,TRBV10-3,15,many,TGTGCCATCAGTGAGGATGGAGGGGACACAGATACGCAGTATTTT,CAISEDGGDTDTQYF
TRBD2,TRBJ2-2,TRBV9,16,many,TGTGCCAGCAGCGTCACTAGCGGGGCCTACACCGGGGAGCTGTTTTTT,CASSVTSGAYTGELFF
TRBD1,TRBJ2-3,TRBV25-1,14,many,TGTGCCAGCAGAAACAGGGGCCCCACAGATACGCAGTATTTT,CASRNRGPTDTQYF
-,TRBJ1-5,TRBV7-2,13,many,TGTGCCAGCAGCGTAAGAAGCAATCAGCCCCAGCATTTT,CASSVRSNQPQHF
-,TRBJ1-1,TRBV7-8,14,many,TGTGCCAGCAGCCCGACGACAGGTCGACCTGAAGCTTTCTTT,CASSPTTGRPEAFF